A few counts support the clone carrying this T cell receptor beta chain. TCRdb reprocessed the RT-PCR reads via MiXCR and lists one record per CDR3 protein. The sample contains almost 700,000 distinct CDR3 sequences, approximately 14% of which appear only once. Trimming took 0 bases from V and 6 from J; bases not matched to a gene: 7. The CDR3 has 15 residues. Germline loops: CDR1 SGHRS, CDR2 YFSETQ. The chain joins TRBV5-1 to TRBJ1-1; TRBD1 matches at 8 bases. This receptor was obtained from a female donor in good health, serving as a healthy control. Source material: memory CD4+ T cells from blood. The CDR3 region is CASSLEGQGYSEAFF. CDR3 nucleotide sequence: TGCGCCAGCAGCTTGGAAGGACAGGGTTATTCTGAAGCTTTCTTT.